This T cell receptor (beta chain) was documented in a study of T cell responses to AZD1222 COVID-19 vaccine. Overall study results and limits: Baseline serostatus was positive in only six AZD1222 recipients. Within unmutated variant regions lay the reported targets of nearly half of spike-specific TCRs. Vaccine-related CD4 TCRs covered spike, predominating at 160-218 and 743-854. Mostly white British, mostly female donors; authors suggested clonal diversity may be underestimated.

As concerns this clone: What it recognizes is unknown.

Trimming took 6 bases from V and 3 from J, leaving 16 bases between them. The germline V gene encodes CDR1 MDHEN and CDR2 SYDVKM. This CDR3 spans 15 amino acids. Generated by immunoSEQ multiplex PCR, the TCRdb table keeps only in-frame clones and is missing some. The sample contains roughly 48,000 clones, around nine tenths of which appear only once. The chain couples TRBV28 to TRBJ2-3, with TRBD2 as a possible D gene (5 bases). The source of this sequence is an adult who received the AZD1222 COVID-19 vaccine. This specimen consisted of peripheral blood, obtained 28 days after the second AZD1222 dose. The chain's CDR3 is CASSPSGQATDTQYF. In nucleotides, the CDR3 is TGTGCCAGCAGCCCAAGCGGCCAGGCGACAGATACGCAGTATTTT.